This T cell receptor beta chain was observed in a study of shared clonotypes between healthy human individuals. The repertoire was sequenced with immunoSEQ multiplex PCR; TCRdb's copy has only in-frame clones and lacks some. The profile shows 2 million to 2.5 million clones, 90% to 97% of them singletons. The study drew all its donors from Caucasian adults living in Nashville, Tennessee. The CDR3 runs 14 residues. With V trimmed by 5 bases and J by 2 bases, 6 bases remained unmatched. Germline values: CDR1 SGHAT, CDR2 FQNNGV. The receptor was isolated from a man between 18 and 35 years old in good health. The chain is built from TRBV11-2 and TRBJ2-7; 7 bases are shared with TRBD1. The sample consisted of naive CD4+ T cells sorted from blood. The subset is: CD45RA+ positively selected. In DNA form, the CDR3 reads TGTGCCAGCAGCCCCACCGGGACAGCCTACGAGCAGTACTTC. This codes for CASSPTGTAYEQYF. Full variable domain (remainder filled in from reference TRBV11-2 and TRBJ2-7): EAGVAQSPRYKIIEKRQSVAFWCNPISGHATLYWYQQILGQGPKLLIQFQNNGVVDDSQLPKDRFSAERLKGVDSTLKIQPAKLEDSAVYLCASSPTGTAYEQYFGPGTRLTVT.